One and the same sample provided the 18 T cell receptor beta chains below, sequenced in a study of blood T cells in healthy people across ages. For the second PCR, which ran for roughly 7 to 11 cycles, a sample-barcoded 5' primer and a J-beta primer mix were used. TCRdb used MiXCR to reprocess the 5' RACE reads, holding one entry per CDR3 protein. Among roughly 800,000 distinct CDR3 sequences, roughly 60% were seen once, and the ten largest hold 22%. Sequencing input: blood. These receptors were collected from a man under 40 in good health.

The CDR3 DNA reads as TGTGCCAGCAGCTTCTCATCATGGCCTATTCAGTACTTC. Its protein product is CASSFSSWPIQYF. The gene calls are TRBV7-9 and TRBJ2-4; D call uncertain. Trimming took 3 bases from V and 10 from J, leaving 13 bases between them. CDR1 SEHNR and CDR2 FQNEAQ come from the germline V gene (reference sequence). CDR3 size: 13 residues.

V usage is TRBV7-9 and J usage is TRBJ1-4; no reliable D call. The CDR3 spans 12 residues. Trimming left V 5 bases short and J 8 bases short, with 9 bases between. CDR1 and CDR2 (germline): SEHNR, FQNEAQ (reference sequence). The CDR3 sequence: CASSEIGEKLFF. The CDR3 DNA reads TGTGCCAGCAGCGAGATTGGGGAAAAACTGTTTTTT.

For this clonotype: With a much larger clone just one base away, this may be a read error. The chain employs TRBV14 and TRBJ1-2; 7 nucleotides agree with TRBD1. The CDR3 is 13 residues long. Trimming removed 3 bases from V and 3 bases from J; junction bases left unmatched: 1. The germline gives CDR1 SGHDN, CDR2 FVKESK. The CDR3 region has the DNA TGTGCCAGCAGCCACGGGACAGACTATGGCTACACCTTC. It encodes CASSHGTDYGYTF.

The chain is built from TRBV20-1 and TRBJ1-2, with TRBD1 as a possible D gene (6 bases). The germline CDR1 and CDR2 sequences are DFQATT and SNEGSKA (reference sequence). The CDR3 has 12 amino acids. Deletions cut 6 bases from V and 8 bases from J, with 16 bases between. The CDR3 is CSASQGFGGYTF. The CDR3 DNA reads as TGCAGTGCCTCCCAGGGGTTTGGGGGCTACACCTTC.

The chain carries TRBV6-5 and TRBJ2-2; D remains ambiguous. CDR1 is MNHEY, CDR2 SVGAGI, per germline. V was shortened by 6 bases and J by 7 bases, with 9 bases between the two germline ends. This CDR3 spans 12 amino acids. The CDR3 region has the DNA TGTGCCAGCAGGCGACGTGACGGGGAGCTGTTTTTT. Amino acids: CASRRRDGELFF.

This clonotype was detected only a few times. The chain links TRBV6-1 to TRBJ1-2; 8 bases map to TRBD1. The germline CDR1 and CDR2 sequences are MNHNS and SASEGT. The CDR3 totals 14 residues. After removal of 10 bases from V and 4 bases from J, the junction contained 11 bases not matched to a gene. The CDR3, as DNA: TGTGCCACCCTCGGTCAGGGGGCTATCTATGGCTACACCTTC. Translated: CATLGQGAIYGYTF.

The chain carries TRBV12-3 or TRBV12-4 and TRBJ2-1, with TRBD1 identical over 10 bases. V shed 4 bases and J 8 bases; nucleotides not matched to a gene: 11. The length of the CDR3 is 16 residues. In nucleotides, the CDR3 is TGTGCCAGCAGTTCCACCGGGACAGGGGTATTCGATGAGCAGTTCTTC. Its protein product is CASSSTGTGVFDEQFF.

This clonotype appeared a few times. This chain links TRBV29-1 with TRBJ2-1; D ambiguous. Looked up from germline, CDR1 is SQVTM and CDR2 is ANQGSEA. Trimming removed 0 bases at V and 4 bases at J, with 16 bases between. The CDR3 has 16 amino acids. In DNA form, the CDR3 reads TGCAGCGTTGAAGATAGTATAAGCCCTGGGTACAATGAGCAGTTCTTC. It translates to CSVEDSISPGYNEQFF.

CDR3 nucleotides: TGTGCCAGCAGTGAACGGGACAGGGTCTCCGAGCAGTACTTC. It specifies CASSERDRVSEQYF. The gene calls are TRBV6-1 and TRBJ2-5; 9 bases line up with TRBD1. The assigned J gene may be wrong: the sequence end matches TRBJ2-7 better. CDR1 is MNHNS, CDR2 SASEGT, per germline. CDR3 length equals 14 residues.

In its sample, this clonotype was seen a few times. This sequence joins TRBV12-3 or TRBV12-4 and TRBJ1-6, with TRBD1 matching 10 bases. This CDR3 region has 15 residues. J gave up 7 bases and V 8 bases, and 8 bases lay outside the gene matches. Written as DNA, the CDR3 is TGTGCCAGCCTCCCCGGGACAGGGGTAAATTCACCCCTCCACTTT. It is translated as CASLPGTGVNSPLHF.

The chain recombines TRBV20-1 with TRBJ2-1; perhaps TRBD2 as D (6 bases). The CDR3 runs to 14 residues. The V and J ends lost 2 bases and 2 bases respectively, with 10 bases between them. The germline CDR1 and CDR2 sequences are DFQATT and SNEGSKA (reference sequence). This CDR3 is CSARSGVTYNEQFF. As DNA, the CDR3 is TGCAGTGCTAGATCGGGAGTCACCTACAATGAGCAGTTCTTC.

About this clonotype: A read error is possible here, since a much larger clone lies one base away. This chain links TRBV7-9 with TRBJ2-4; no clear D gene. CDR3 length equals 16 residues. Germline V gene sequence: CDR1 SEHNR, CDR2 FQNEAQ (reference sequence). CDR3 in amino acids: CASSTRVGVAKSIQYF. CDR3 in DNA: TGTGCCAGCAGCACCCGCGTTGGTGTAGCCAAAAGCATTCAGTACTTC.

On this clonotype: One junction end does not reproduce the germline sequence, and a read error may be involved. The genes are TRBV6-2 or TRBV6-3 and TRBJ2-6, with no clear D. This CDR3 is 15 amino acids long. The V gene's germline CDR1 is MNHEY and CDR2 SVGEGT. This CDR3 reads CASTYPSSGANVLTF. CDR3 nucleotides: TGTGCCAGCACTTACCCCAGCTCTGGGGCCAACGTCCTGACTTTC.

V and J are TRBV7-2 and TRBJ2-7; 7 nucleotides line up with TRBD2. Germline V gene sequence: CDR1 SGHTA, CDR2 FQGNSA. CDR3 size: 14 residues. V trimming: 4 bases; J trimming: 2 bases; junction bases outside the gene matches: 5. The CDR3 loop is CASSSQAGTYEQYF. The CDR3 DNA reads TGTGCCAGCAGCTCGCAAGCGGGAACCTACGAGCAGTACTTC.

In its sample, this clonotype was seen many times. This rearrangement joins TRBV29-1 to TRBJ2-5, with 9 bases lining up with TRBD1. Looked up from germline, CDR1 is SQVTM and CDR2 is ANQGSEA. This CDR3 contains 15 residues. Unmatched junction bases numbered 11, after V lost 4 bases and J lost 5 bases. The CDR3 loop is CSVVRDRAARETQYF. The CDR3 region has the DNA TGCAGCGTTGTACGGGACAGGGCCGCTCGGGAGACCCAGTACTTC.

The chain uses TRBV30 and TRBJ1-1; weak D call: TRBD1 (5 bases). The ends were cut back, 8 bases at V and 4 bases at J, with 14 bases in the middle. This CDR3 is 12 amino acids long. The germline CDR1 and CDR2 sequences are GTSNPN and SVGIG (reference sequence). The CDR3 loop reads CAGPGHGTEAFF. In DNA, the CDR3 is TGTGCCGGACCCGGACATGGCACTGAAGCTTTCTTT.

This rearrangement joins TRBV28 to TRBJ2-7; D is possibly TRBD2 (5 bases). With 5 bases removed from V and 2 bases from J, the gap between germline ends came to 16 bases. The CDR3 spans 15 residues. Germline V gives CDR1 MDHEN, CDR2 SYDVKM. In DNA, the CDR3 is TGTGCCAGCAGTCCTAGGACTTCCTGGACCTACGAGCAGTACTTC. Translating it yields CASSPRTSWTYEQYF.

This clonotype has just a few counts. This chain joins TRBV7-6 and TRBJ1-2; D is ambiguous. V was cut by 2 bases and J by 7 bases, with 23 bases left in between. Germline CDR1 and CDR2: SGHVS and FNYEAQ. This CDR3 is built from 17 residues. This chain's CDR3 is CASSLMPSGSSEAGYTF. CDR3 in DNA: TGTGCCAGCAGCTTAATGCCCAGCGGCAGTTCGGAAGCTGGCTACACCTTC.